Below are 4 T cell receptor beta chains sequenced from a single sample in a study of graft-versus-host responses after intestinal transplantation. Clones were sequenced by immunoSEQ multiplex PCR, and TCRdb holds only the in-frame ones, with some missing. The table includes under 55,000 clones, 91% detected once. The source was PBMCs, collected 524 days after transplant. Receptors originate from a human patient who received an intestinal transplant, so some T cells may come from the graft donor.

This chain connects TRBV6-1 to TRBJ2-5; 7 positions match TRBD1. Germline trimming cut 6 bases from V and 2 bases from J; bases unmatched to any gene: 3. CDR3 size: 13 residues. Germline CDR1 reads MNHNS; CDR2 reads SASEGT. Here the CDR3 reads CASRVTGQETQYF. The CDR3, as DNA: TGTGCCAGCAGGGTGACAGGGCAAGAGACCCAGTACTTC.

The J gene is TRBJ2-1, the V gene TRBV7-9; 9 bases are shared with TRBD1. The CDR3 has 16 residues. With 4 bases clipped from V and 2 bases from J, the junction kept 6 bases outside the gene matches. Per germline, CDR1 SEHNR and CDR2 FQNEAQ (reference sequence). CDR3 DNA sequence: TGTGCCAGCAGCTCGTGGACAGGGGCTACCTACAATGAGCAGTTCTTC. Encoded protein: CASSSWTGATYNEQFF.

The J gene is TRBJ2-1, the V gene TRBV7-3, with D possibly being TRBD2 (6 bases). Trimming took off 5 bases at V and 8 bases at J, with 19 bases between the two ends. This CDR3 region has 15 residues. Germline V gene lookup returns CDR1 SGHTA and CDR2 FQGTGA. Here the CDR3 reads CASSEKGTHAHEQFF. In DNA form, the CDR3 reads TGTGCCAGCAGCGAGAAGGGGACTCATGCTCATGAGCAGTTCTTC.

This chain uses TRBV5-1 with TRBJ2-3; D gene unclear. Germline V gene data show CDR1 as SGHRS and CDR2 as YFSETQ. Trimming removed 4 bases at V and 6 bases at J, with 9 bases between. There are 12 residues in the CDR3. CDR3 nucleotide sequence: TGCGCCAGCAGCCCGACCCGGGATACGCAGTATTTT. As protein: CASSPTRDTQYF.